Listed below are T cell receptor beta chains from one sample, sequenced in a study of T cells in localized non-small cell lung cancer. Generated by immunoSEQ multiplex PCR, the TCRdb table keeps only in-frame clones and is missing some. The sample carries fewer than 40,000 clones, less than 80% recorded once. Sequencing was performed on peripheral blood, taken before any cancer treatment. The receptors shown here come from a male donor aged 60 or over with stage II squamous cell lung carcinoma. Each CDR3 is given with its conserved first and last residue. The D gene is left open where the match is weak. Where a row states a size, it is once, few, many or the class of an expanded clone; other rows omit it.

j_call d_call v_call clone_size cdr3_nt cdr3_aa
TRBJ2-3 - TRBV5-1 - TGCGCCAGCAGCGGTGGGTATACGAGCACAGATACGCAGTATTTT CASSGGYTSTDTQYF
TRBJ1-5 - TRBV5-6 - TGTGCCAGCAGCTTGGGGGGGTCCCTAAATCAGCCCCAGCATTTT CASSLGGSLNQPQHF
TRBJ2-3 TRBD2 TRBV7-7 - TGTGCTAGCAGCCCAGAGGCTAGCGGGAGGGATACGCAGTATTTT CASSPEASGRDTQYF
TRBJ2-7 - TRBV2 - TGTGCCAGCAGTCAAGAGGTTAACGAGCAGTACTTC CASSQEVNEQYF
TRBJ2-7 - TRBV27 - TGTGCCAGCAGTTTATTGGTAGCGTCCAGCTCCTACGAGCAGTACTTC CASSLLVASSSYEQYF
TRBJ2-1 TRBD1 TRBV19 once TGTGCCAGTAGTTCTCAGGGGGCTAACTACAATGAGCAGTTCTTC CASSSQGANYNEQFF
TRBJ2-2 TRBD1 TRBV19 - TGTGCCAGTAGTCTCTGGACAGGGGACACCGGGGAGCTGTTTTTT CASSLWTGDTGELFF
TRBJ2-5 TRBD1 TRBV5-5 - TGTGCCAGCAGCCCGGACAGGGGGGAGACCCAGTACTTC CASSPDRGETQYF
TRBJ2-2 TRBD2 TRBV10-3 - TGTGCCATCAGTGAGAAGGGACTAGAGCACGGGGAGCTGTTTTTT CAISEKGLEHGELFF
TRBJ2-7 TRBD1 TRBV7-8 - TGTGCCAGCAGCCCTTCCACCGGGACAGGGGACTACGAGCAGTACTTC CASSPSTGTGDYEQYF
TRBJ1-3 - TRBV7-9 - TGTGCCAGCAGCTTAGGAAACACCATATATTTT CASSLGNTIYF
TRBJ2-2 - TRBV18 - TGTGCCAGCTCACCCGGCGTGAACACCGGGGAGCTGTTTTTT CASSPGVNTGELFF
TRBJ1-5 TRBD1 TRBV19 once TGTGCCAGTGGGACAGGATCGAATCAGCCCCAGCATTTT CASGTGSNQPQHF
TRBJ1-6 - TRBV27 - TGTGCCAGCAGCCTTTTCGGGACGGCAGGCTCACCCCTCCACTTT CASSLFGTAGSPLHF
TRBJ2-7 TRBD1 TRBV11-3 - TGTGCCAGCAGCCCGACAGGGGGGCCCTACGAGCAGTACTTC CASSPTGGPYEQYF
TRBJ1-1 - TRBV6-1 - TGTGCCAGCAGTGAACCTCCTAGAGACACTGAAGCTTTCTTT CASSEPPRDTEAFF
TRBJ1-2 - TRBV19 - TGTGCCATCGAACTTCCGGGACAAATTGGCTATGGCTACACCTTC CAIELPGQIGYGYTF
TRBJ1-2 TRBD1 TRBV7-2 - TGTGCCAGCAGCCCCGACAGGGGCCCCTATGGCTACACCTTC CASSPDRGPYGYTF
TRBJ2-2 - TRBV7-6 - TGTGCCAGCAGCGGGAAGGGGTCGACCGGGGAGCTGTTTTTT CASSGKGSTGELFF
TRBJ1-2 TRBD1 TRBV9 - TGTGCCAGCAGCGTAGAGGGGACAGGGATCTATGGCTACACCTTC CASSVEGTGIYGYTF
TRBJ1-1 - TRBV11-3 medium-sized TGTGCCAGCAGCCTAACCGGGGGCACTGAAGCTTTCTTT CASSLTGGTEAFF
TRBJ2-4 TRBD2 TRBV19 - TGTGCCAGTACCGATAGAGGCCCCGACCGGGGGGTTCAGTACTTC CASTDRGPDRGVQYF
TRBJ2-2 TRBD2 TRBV7-3 - TGTGCCAGCAGCCCAAGGGCACTAGCGGGAGGTTCCACCGGGGAGCTGTTTTTT CASSPRALAGGSTGELFF
TRBJ2-4 TRBD1 TRBV7-3 - TGTGCCAGCAGCTCGGGACAGAACCTAGCCAAAAACATTCAGTACTTC CASSSGQNLAKNIQYF
TRBJ1-5 - TRBV28 few TGTGCCAGCAATAGTTGGCCCCAGCATTTT CASNSWPQHF
TRBJ2-1 TRBD2 TRBV18 - TGTGCCAGCTCATCGGGACTAGCGACCTACAATGAGCAGTTCTTC CASSSGLATYNEQFF
TRBJ2-4 - TRBV9 - TGTGCCAGCAGCGCTATGACTAGTCCGCACATTCAGTACTTC CASSAMTSPHIQYF
TRBJ2-1 - TRBV5-6 - TGTGCCAGCAGCTTCCGGGATTTACTAGGCAATGAGCAGTTCTTC CASSFRDLLGNEQFF
TRBJ1-5 - TRBV27 - TGTGCCAGCAGTTCAAGAGGGGGCAATCAGCCCCAGCATTTT CASSSRGGNQPQHF
TRBJ1-5 - TRBV6-6 - TGTGCCAGCAGTCCCGTCGCGGGGCAGGGCAATCAGCCCCAGCATTTT CASSPVAGQGNQPQHF
TRBJ2-1 - TRBV7-3 - TGTGCCAGCAGCGCCCCGGAGAGCTCCTACAATGAGCAGTTCTTC CASSAPESSYNEQFF
TRBJ2-1 - TRBV7-9 - TGTGCCAGCAGCTTAGCGTGGGATACCTACAATGAGCAGTTCTTC CASSLAWDTYNEQFF
TRBJ1-4 - TRBV9 - TGTGCCAGCAGCACTAGTGACAGGCCTGGAACTAATGAAAAACTGTTTTTT CASSTSDRPGTNEKLFF
TRBJ1-5 - TRBV18 once TGTGCCAGCTCACCCCCCGGGACCTTGAATAGCAATCAGCCCCAGCATTTT CASSPPGTLNSNQPQHF
TRBJ2-2 TRBD2 TRBV10-3 - TGTGCCACCCAAGCGGGGGGGAGGGCCGGGGAGCTGTTTTTT CATQAGGRAGELFF
TRBJ1-5 - TRBV6-6 - TGTGCCAGCAGTTTCTCTAGCAATCAGCCCCAGCATTTT CASSFSSNQPQHF
TRBJ2-3 - TRBV12-5 - TGTGCTAGTGCCAACACAGATACGCAGTATTTT CASANTDTQYF
TRBJ2-5 TRBD2 TRBV2 - TGTGCCACCAAATGGGGGGCGGGAGGGCCCTTCAATGAGCAGTACTTC CATKWGAGGPFNEQYF
TRBJ2-2 TRBD2 TRBV5-1 - TGCGCCAGCAGCCAGGACCCCGCGGGGGCCGGGGAGCTGTTTTTT CASSQDPAGAGELFF
TRBJ2-7 TRBD1 TRBV6-5 - TGTGCCAGCAGTCGACCGGGACAGGGGGCCGGGGAGCAGTACTTC CASSRPGQGAGEQYF
TRBJ1-5 - TRBV27 - TGTGCCAGCAGTTTATTCTCGGGGGGCAGGAATCAGCCCCAGCATTTT CASSLFSGGRNQPQHF
TRBJ2-3 - TRBV18 - TGTGCCAGCTCACCGGACCTTCGCACAGATACGCAGTATTTT CASSPDLRTDTQYF
TRBJ2-1 - TRBV7-7 - TGTGCCAGCAGCTTATCCGGGTCCCTGAGCGATGAGCAGTTCTTC CASSLSGSLSDEQFF
TRBJ2-2 - TRBV7-9 - TGTGCCTTGGGGGGGCTAGCGCACAACACCGGGGAGCTGTTTTTT CALGGLAHNTGELFF
TRBJ2-2 - TRBV5-6 - TGTGCCAGCAGCTTGGTTGGGAGTCTCGACACCGGGGAGCTGTTTTTT CASSLVGSLDTGELFF
TRBJ1-2 TRBD1 TRBV6-6 - TGTGCCAGCAGGCTTGGACAGGGAGGCTATGGCTACACCTTC CASRLGQGGYGYTF
TRBJ2-7 - TRBV5-4 - TGTGCCAGCAGCCCAGGGGTTACCGTCTCCTACGAGCAGTACTTC CASSPGVTVSYEQYF
TRBJ2-2 - TRBV30 - TGTGCCTGGATGCCTTGGGGAATGAACACCGGGGAGCTGTTTTTT CAWMPWGMNTGELFF
TRBJ1-2 - TRBV25-1 - TGTGCCAGCAGTGTAACTGGGACCTATGGCTACACCTTC CASSVTGTYGYTF
TRBJ1-3 TRBD1 TRBV2 - TGTGCCAGCAGTGGCCTAAGACAGGGGTCCGGAAACACCATATATTTT CASSGLRQGSGNTIYF
TRBJ2-2 TRBD1 TRBV18 - TGTGCCAGCCTTCGGACAGGAGGAGAGACCGGGGAGCTGTTTTTT CASLRTGGETGELFF
TRBJ2-7 TRBD1 TRBV5-6 - TGTGCCAGCAGGACCGGGACAGGGGGCAACGAGCAGTACTTC CASRTGTGGNEQYF
TRBJ2-3 TRBD2 TRBV5-4 - TGTGCCAGCAGCTGGACTAGCGGCGGCACAGATACGCAGTATTTT CASSWTSGGTDTQYF
TRBJ2-2 - TRBV9 - TGTGCCAGCAGCCCTAGGGGGGATGGCACCGGGGAGCTGTTTTTT CASSPRGDGTGELFF
TRBJ1-1 - TRBV19 few TGTGCCAGTAGGGACAGCGCAATGAACACTGAAGCTTTCTTT CASRDSAMNTEAFF
TRBJ1-4 TRBD1 TRBV4-1 - TGCGCCAGCAGCCAAGCCCCGGGACAGGGCTATGAAAAACTGTTTTTT CASSQAPGQGYEKLFF
TRBJ1-5 - TRBV4-2 - TGTGCCAGCAGCCAGGGTTGGAGCAATCAGCCCCAGCATTTT CASSQGWSNQPQHF
TRBJ2-3 - TRBV2 - TGTGCCAGCAAAACCGGGAGTAGTAGCACAGATACGCAGTATTTT CASKTGSSSTDTQYF
TRBJ2-3 TRBD2 TRBV27 - TGTGCCAGCAGTTCCCCCCAGTGGGAGGGCAGCACAGATACGCAGTATTTT CASSSPQWEGSTDTQYF